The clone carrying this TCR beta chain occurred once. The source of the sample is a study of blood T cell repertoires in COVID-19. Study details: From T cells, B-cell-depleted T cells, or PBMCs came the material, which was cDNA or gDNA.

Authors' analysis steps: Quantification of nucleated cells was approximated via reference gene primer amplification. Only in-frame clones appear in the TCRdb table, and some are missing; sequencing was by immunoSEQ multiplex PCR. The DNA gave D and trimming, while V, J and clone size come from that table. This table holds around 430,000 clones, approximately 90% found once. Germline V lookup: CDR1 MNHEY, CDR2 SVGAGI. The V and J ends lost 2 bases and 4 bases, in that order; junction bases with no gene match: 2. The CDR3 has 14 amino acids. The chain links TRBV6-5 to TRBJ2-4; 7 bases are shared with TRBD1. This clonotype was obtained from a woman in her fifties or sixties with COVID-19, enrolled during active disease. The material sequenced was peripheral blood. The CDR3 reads CASSYRDSKNIQYF. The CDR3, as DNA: TGTGCCAGCAGTTACCGGGACAGTAAAAACATTCAGTACTTC.